Below, one TCR beta chain is given with its context. J was trimmed by 5 bases and V by 4 bases; bases with no gene match: 11. Germline V gene sequence: CDR1 SGHKS, CDR2 YYEKEE (reference sequence). The CDR3 length is 15 residues. The data originate from a study of T cells after yellow fever vaccination. TCRdb processed the 5' RACE reads anew with MiXCR; each CDR3 protein has one entry. In the table there are 550,000 or so distinct CDR3 sequences, 15% to 20% of which are singletons. The sequencing used PBMCs, collected 15 days after the yellow fever booster vaccination. The chain is built from TRBV5-5 and TRBJ1-1; 7 bases are shared with TRBD1. The TCR originated in a man aged 25 to 40 who received the YFV17D yellow fever vaccine. The CDR3 sequence is CASSVNRGLGTEAFF. The CDR3 coding sequence is TGTGCCAGCAGCGTAAACAGGGGTCTAGGGACTGAAGCTTTCTTT.